The sequence of this T cell receptor beta chain was determined in a study of long-term antiretroviral therapy in people with HIV. The assay, immunoSEQ v3.0, was run at survey level. Method: immunoSEQ multiplex PCR; TCRdb's copy keeps in-frame clones and lacks some. The data hold tens of thousands of clones, with around 84% observed a single time. The CDR3 extends over 16 amino acids. Per germline, CDR1 GTSNPN and CDR2 SVGIG (reference sequence). J was trimmed by 3 bases and V by 4 bases; bases with no gene match: 13. The V and J genes are TRBV30 and TRBJ2-3; 7 nucleotides agree with TRBD1. The sample here was unsorted PBMCs, taken 0.8 years after starting antiretroviral therapy. This sequence was found in a woman younger than 45 with HIV. CDR3 sequence: CAWIHLDRVKTDTQYF. The DNA of the CDR3 is TGTGCCTGGATCCATCTAGACAGGGTGAAGACAGATACGCAGTATTTT.